The rows below give T cell receptor beta chains drawn from one sample of a study of cytomegalovirus exposure and HLA in healthy donors. The data were produced by immunoSEQ multiplex PCR, yet TCRdb's version contains in-frame clones alone and is incomplete. The data hold about 90,000 clones, with approximately 70% observed a single time. Sequences were obtained from PBMCs. The receptors shown here come from a woman aged 50 to 60 in good health and CMV-seropositive. Each CDR3 is given with its conserved first and last residue. A D gene is named only where the DNA matches it firmly. The listing skips clone size in some rows; elsewhere it reads once, few, many or a size class.

CDR3 DNA,CDR3 protein,V gene,clone size,J gene,D gene
TGTGCCAGCTCACCACCTCAGGGAAGGTCTGAGCAGTTCTTC,CASSPPQGRSEQFF,TRBV18,-,TRBJ2-1,-
TGCGCCAGCAGCGTGACTAGCGGGAGCACAGATACGCAGTATTTT,CASSVTSGSTDTQYF,TRBV5-1,-,TRBJ2-3,TRBD2
TGTGCCAGCAGCTTAGAGGCAGGGCCCAAAAACATTCAGTACTTC,CASSLEAGPKNIQYF,TRBV7-9,-,TRBJ2-4,-
TGTGCCAGCCGGGGGCCGAACAGGGAGGGTCGGGAAAAACTGTTTTTT,CASRGPNREGREKLFF,TRBV28,few,TRBJ1-4,-
TGTGCCAGCAGCTCGTCGGGTCCGAACACCGGGGAGCTGTTTTTT,CASSSSGPNTGELFF,TRBV7-3,-,TRBJ2-2,-
TGTGCCAGTAGAAATACAGGGGGACCCACAGATACGCAGTATTTT,CASRNTGGPTDTQYF,TRBV19,-,TRBJ2-3,TRBD1
TGTGCCAGCAGCAAAGGGAGGTTAGGTGAAAAACTGTTTTTT,CASSKGRLGEKLFF,TRBV6-5,-,TRBJ1-4,-
TGCGCCAGCAGCTTGAACAGGGGGACAGATACGCAGTATTTT,CASSLNRGTDTQYF,TRBV5-1,once,TRBJ2-3,TRBD1
TGTGCCAGCAGCTCCTTTGTTGCCTACGAGCAGTACTTC,CASSSFVAYEQYF,TRBV5-6,few,TRBJ2-7,-
TGTGCCAGCAGTCTCCTAGCAGAGACAGGGGGTCAGCCCCAGCATTTT,CASSLLAETGGQPQHF,TRBV28,-,TRBJ1-5,TRBD1
TGTTCCAGCAGCCAGGGACTGCTGTACGAGCAGTACTTC,CSSSQGLLYEQYF,TRBV7-9,-,TRBJ2-7,-
TGCGCCAGCAGCCTCGGACTAGCGGGAGAGGTGCAGTACTTC,CASSLGLAGEVQYF,TRBV4-1,-,TRBJ2-7,TRBD2
TGTGCCAGCAGCTTAGCGGGAACCCAAAGCATCAAAGGTTTCTTC,CASSLAGTQSIKGFF,TRBV2,few,TRBJ2-1,TRBD2
TGCGCCAGCAGCCAGGTCCCCGGGACAAGCAATCAGCCCCAGCATTTT,CASSQVPGTSNQPQHF,TRBV4-1,-,TRBJ1-5,-
TGTGCCAGCAGCCATCGGGCAACTAATGAAAAACTGTTTTTT,CASSHRATNEKLFF,TRBV7-9,-,TRBJ1-4,-
TGCAGCGCGGGACTAGGGCCCGGGGAGCTGTTTTTT,CSAGLGPGELFF,TRBV29-1,-,TRBJ2-2,TRBD2
TGTGCCAGCAGCGTAGGGCCGGGGAGTTCGGATACGCAGTATTTT,CASSVGPGSSDTQYF,TRBV9,-,TRBJ2-3,-
TGCAGTACCCGGACAGGGGACACTGAAGCTTTCTTT,CSTRTGDTEAFF,TRBV29-1,-,TRBJ1-1,TRBD1
TGCGCCAGCAGCCAGGCCCCCAGGGAGCTGTTTTTT,CASSQAPRELFF,TRBV4-1,few,TRBJ2-2,-
TGTGCCAGCAGCCGCGGGACTAGCGGGTACGAGCAGTACTTC,CASSRGTSGYEQYF,TRBV5-4,few,TRBJ2-7,TRBD2
TGTGCCAGCAGTGACAGGGTGTCAGATACGCAGTATTTT,CASSDRVSDTQYF,TRBV6-1,-,TRBJ2-3,-
TGTGCCAGCAGAGACAGGGAAATAGGGGGAGCTTTCTTT,CASRDREIGGAFF,TRBV27,-,TRBJ1-1,TRBD1
TGTGCCAGCAGGCCGGGACAGGGCCACGAGCAGTACTTC,CASRPGQGHEQYF,TRBV6-1,-,TRBJ2-7,TRBD1
TGTGCCAGCACCGGAGGGACAGGGAAGACAGATACGCAGTATTTT,CASTGGTGKTDTQYF,TRBV11-1,-,TRBJ2-3,TRBD1
TGTGCCAGCAGCTTACCAAAGCGGGAGTTGGAGTACGAGCAGTACTTC,CASSLPKRELEYEQYF,TRBV7-9,-,TRBJ2-7,TRBD2
TGTGCCAGCTCAGCCCCCGTGGCGGGAGGGGGGCAAGAGACCCAGTACTTC,CASSAPVAGGGQETQYF,TRBV7-8,few,TRBJ2-5,TRBD2
TGTGCCAGCAGTTTTCCAAACGAGCAGTACTTC,CASSFPNEQYF,TRBV28,few,TRBJ2-7,-
TGCGCCAGCAGCTTGGTGACACAGTCTTACAATGAGCAGTTCTTC,CASSLVTQSYNEQFF,TRBV5-1,-,TRBJ2-1,-
TGTGCCTGGAAGGGACTAGCGGGAGGTGAGCAGTTCTTC,CAWKGLAGGEQFF,TRBV30,-,TRBJ2-1,TRBD2
TGTGCCATCAGTGAGTCGATCGGGGGGGGCGCATCCTACGAGCAGTACTTC,CAISESIGGGASYEQYF,TRBV10-3,-,TRBJ2-7,TRBD2
TGTGCCAGCAGCGGGGGCGGGGGTTTCTATGGCTACACCTTC,CASSGGGGFYGYTF,TRBV9,few,TRBJ1-2,-
TGCGCCAGCAGCCAAGATGTTGAGGGGACGGGAGCCTCGAACACCGGGGAGCTGTTTTTT,CASSQDVEGTGASNTGELFF,TRBV4-1,-,TRBJ2-2,-
TGTGCCATCAGACCGGGCGGGAGCGGGTACGAGCAGTACTTC,CAIRPGGSGYEQYF,TRBV10-3,-,TRBJ2-7,TRBD2
TGTGCCACCTTACTCCTAGCGGGAGGGGGGGCAGATACGCAGTATTTT,CATLLLAGGGADTQYF,TRBV2,-,TRBJ2-3,TRBD2
TGTGCCAGCAGCAAACTTCGTAGCGGGAGCCCCTACAATGAGCAGTTCTTC,CASSKLRSGSPYNEQFF,TRBV21-1,-,TRBJ2-1,-
TGCAGCGCCTCAACAGGGGGCCTATACAATGAGCAGTTCTTC,CSASTGGLYNEQFF,TRBV29-1,few,TRBJ2-1,TRBD1
TGTGCCAGCAGCGCCGGGACTAGCGGGAGGGCTAGCACAGATACGCAGTATTTT,CASSAGTSGRASTDTQYF,TRBV9,-,TRBJ2-3,TRBD2
TGTGCCATCAGCCCCCGAGGGACAACTAGCACAGATACGCAGTATTTT,CAISPRGTTSTDTQYF,TRBV10-3,-,TRBJ2-3,-
TGCGCCAGCAGCTCGGGACAGACAAGCTCCTACGAGCAGTACTTC,CASSSGQTSSYEQYF,TRBV5-1,-,TRBJ2-7,TRBD1
TGTGCCATCAGTGAGTCGCCAGGGGGACCTGGTGCCCTCCACTTT,CAISESPGGPGALHF,TRBV10-3,-,TRBJ1-6,TRBD1
TGCGCCAGCAGCGCTACAGGGGCTGGGGCCAACGTCCTGACTTTC,CASSATGAGANVLTF,TRBV5-1,-,TRBJ2-6,TRBD1
TGCGCCAGCATCGACGACTCAGGCGGGTACGAGCAGTACTTC,CASIDDSGGYEQYF,TRBV10-1,-,TRBJ2-7,-
TGTGCCAGTAGTATCGACCGGGACAGGGGGCTGTATGAGCAGTTCTTC,CASSIDRDRGLYEQFF,TRBV19,few,TRBJ2-1,TRBD1
TGCGCCAGCAGCGTGAATGGACAGGGTGACACCGGGGAGCTGTTTTTT,CASSVNGQGDTGELFF,TRBV5-1,-,TRBJ2-2,TRBD1
TGTGCCACCAGCAGCGACAGGAGGGGGCCAGATACGCAGTATTTT,CATSSDRRGPDTQYF,TRBV15,few,TRBJ2-3,-
TGTGCCTACCGGTCCTCGGGGGGGACGGGCAATCAGCCCCAGCATTTT,CAYRSSGGTGNQPQHF,TRBV28,-,TRBJ1-5,-
TGCAGCGTTGGAGGGCCTAGCGGGGACAATGAGCAGTTCTTC,CSVGGPSGDNEQFF,TRBV29-1,-,TRBJ2-1,TRBD2
TGTGCCAGCAGTTTAAACTCGGCAGACTCCCCGGGACTAGCGGGAATCTACGAGCAGTACTTC,CASSLNSADSPGLAGIYEQYF,TRBV27,-,TRBJ2-7,TRBD2
TGTGCCAGCAGTTTAGCGGGAATTGGGGAGACCCAGTACTTC,CASSLAGIGETQYF,TRBV28,-,TRBJ2-5,-
TGTGCCAGCAGGGGAGGGGGTAAAACAGATACGCAGTATTTT,CASRGGGKTDTQYF,TRBV6-5,-,TRBJ2-3,-
TGCGCCAGCCGTCGGGAGAGGAACACTGAAGCTTTCTTT,CASRRERNTEAFF,TRBV10-1,-,TRBJ1-1,-
TGTGCCAGCAGCTTGGGGTCGGGGTCGGGAGAGACCCAGTACTTC,CASSLGSGSGETQYF,TRBV7-3,-,TRBJ2-5,-
TGTGCCATCAGTTCTAGCGGGAGGAGAACCGGGGAGCTGTTTTTT,CAISSSGRRTGELFF,TRBV10-3,-,TRBJ2-2,TRBD2
TGTGCCAGCAGCCCAGGACAGGGGGAGCTGTTTTTT,CASSPGQGELFF,TRBV14,-,TRBJ2-2,-